The 16 T cell receptor beta chains below all came from one sample that was sequenced in a study of T cells after yellow fever vaccination. TCRdb reprocessed the 5' RACE reads with MiXCR, giving one entry per CDR3 protein. The sample has approximately 250,000 distinct CDR3 sequences, about 3.9% seen once. The sequencing here drew on PBMCs, taken 15 days after the yellow fever booster vaccination. Receptor source: a man aged 18 to 35 who received the YFV17D yellow fever vaccine.

This clonotype has a count of ten or more. The gene calls are TRBV7-2 and TRBJ1-2, with D unclear. The V gene's germline CDR1 is SGHTA and CDR2 FQGNSA. Trimming left V 2 bases short and J 0 bases short, with 10 bases between. CDR3 length equals 15 residues. The CDR3 here is CASSLSPGSNYGYTF. The CDR3 region has the DNA TGTGCCAGCAGCTTAAGTCCCGGATCTAACTATGGCTACACCTTC.

This clonotype was counted only a few times. The genes are TRBV4-2 and TRBJ2-5; TRBD2 is a possible D gene (6 bases). This CDR3 spans 18 amino acids. The V gene lost 1 base and the J gene lost 5 bases, with 23 bases spanning the gap. Germline assignment: CDR1 LGHNA and CDR2 YNFKEQ. As DNA, the CDR3 is TGTGCCAGCAGCCAAGTAGTAGACCGGGGGAAACATGGGGAGACCCAGTACTTC. Translating gives CASSQVVDRGKHGETQYF.

Ten or more counts support this clonotype. The chain has TRBV5-1 and TRBJ1-2, with a possible D match to TRBD1 (5 bases). From germline, CDR1 is SGHRS and CDR2 YFSETQ. CDR3 length: 16 amino acids. Trimming shortened V by 3 bases and J by 2 bases, and 17 bases separated the two germline ends. Here the CDR3 DNA reads TGCGCCAGCAGCTCAGGGCTGGGGCAGACGAACTATGGCTACACCTTC. It codes for CASSSGLGQTNYGYTF.

On this clonotype itself: This sequence may be a read error, since a much larger clone differs from it by one base. The CDR3 DNA follows: TGTGCCAGCGAGGAAGGAAATGGGCAGTTCTTC. This sequence encodes CASEEGNGQFF. J is TRBJ2-1 and V is TRBV6-6; no clear D. Germline CDR1 and CDR2: MNHNY and SVGAGI (reference sequence). The CDR3 length is 11 residues.

This clonotype was seen repeatedly, ten times or more. The J gene is TRBJ2-3, the V gene TRBV5-1; no clear D gene. From germline, CDR1 is SGHRS and CDR2 YFSETQ. This CDR3 comprises 12 residues. V was clipped by 4 bases and J by 0 bases, with 3 bases between them. CDR3 sequence (DNA): TGCGCCAGCAGCGCAAGCACAGATACGCAGTATTTT. Its translation: CASSASTDTQYF.

The chain links TRBV28 to TRBJ2-5; D is possibly TRBD1 (5 bases). CDR1 and CDR2 (germline): MDHEN, SYDVKM. Trimming took off 6 bases at V and 5 bases at J, with 16 bases between the two ends. CDR3 length: 14 amino acids. This chain's CDR3 is CASRDFGHGETQYF. In nucleotides, the CDR3 is TGTGCCAGCAGAGATTTCGGACATGGGGAGACCCAGTACTTC.

The V gene is TRBV7-9, the J gene TRBJ2-4, with 7 bases aligning to TRBD1. Germline V gene sequence: CDR1 SEHNR, CDR2 FQNEAQ (reference sequence). CDR3 length equals 14 residues. Losses at the gene ends were 5 bases for V and 7 bases for J; bases not matched to a gene: 8. Written as DNA, the CDR3 is TGTGCCAGCAGCCCCGGGACAGCCCTCAACATTCAGTACTTC. This sequence encodes CASSPGTALNIQYF. The variable domain in full, completed from reference TRBV7-9 and TRBJ2-4, reads DTGVSQNPRHKITKRGQNVTFRCDPISEHNRLYWYRQTLGQGPEFLTYFQNEAQLEKSRLLSDRFSAERPKGSFSTLEIQRTEQGDSAMYLCASSPGTALNIQYFGAGTRLSVL.

This clonotype occurred many times. The chain employs TRBV18 and TRBJ2-2; D gene ambiguous. The germline V gene encodes CDR1 KGHSH and CDR2 LQKENI. The CDR3 has 14 amino acids. V lost 3 bases to trimming and J lost 1 base, with 6 bases between them. CDR3 amino acids: CASSPSRNTGELFF. CDR3 coding DNA: TGTGCCAGCTCACCGAGCAGGAACACCGGGGAGCTGTTTTTT.

This clonotype was counted many times. The chain carries TRBV7-2 and TRBJ2-5, with D perhaps matching TRBD2 (5 bases). CDR1 and CDR2 (germline): SGHTA, FQGNSA. The CDR3 covers 17 residues. V lost 2 bases and J 1 base, leaving 17 bases between the germline ends. Here the CDR3 reads CASSLIDRGRPQETQYF. The CDR3 DNA is TGTGCCAGCAGCTTAATCGACCGCGGGCGGCCCCAAGAGACCCAGTACTTC. The whole variable domain, filled in from reference TRBV7-2 and TRBJ2-5, reads GAGVSQSPSNKVTEKGKDVELRCDPISGHTALYWYRQSLGQGLEFLIYFQGNSAPDKSGLPSDRFSAERTGGSVSTLTIQRTQQEDSAVYLCASSLIDRGRPQETQYFGPGTRLLVL.

The gene calls are TRBV10-3 and TRBJ1-2; D is perhaps TRBD1 (6 bases). The CDR3 loop spans 15 amino acids. V was shortened by 4 bases and J by 4 bases, with 16 bases between the two germline ends. Germline V CDR1 and CDR2: ENHRY, SYGVKD. The CDR3 nucleotides read TGTGCCATCAGTGGTTCCCGACAGGAAAGCTATGGCTACACCTTC. This encodes CAISGSRQESYGYTF.

The chain joins TRBV5-4 to TRBJ2-3; D gene unclear. Trimming removed 0 bases from V and 0 bases from J, with 11 bases in between. CDR3 length: 16 residues. Germline CDR1 SGHNT, CDR2 YYREEE (reference sequence). This CDR3 is CASSLDGLSSTDTQYF. The CDR3 DNA is TGTGCCAGCAGCTTGGATGGTTTATCTAGCACAGATACGCAGTATTTT.

This clonotype has ten or more counts. This rearrangement joins TRBV4-1 to TRBJ1-2; the D is unclear. Germline V gene data show CDR1 as MGHRA and CDR2 as YSYEKL. CDR3 length: 13 amino acids. V lost 1 base and J 8 bases, leaving 11 bases between the germline ends. CDR3 nucleotides: TGCGCCAGCAGCCAAGTATCGGGGTTCGGCTACACCTTC. This gives the protein CASSQVSGFGYTF.

This chain links TRBV5-4 with TRBJ1-2, with 7 nucleotides matching TRBD1. The length of the CDR3 is 15 residues. CDR1 SGHNT and CDR2 YYREEE come from the germline V gene (reference sequence). V lost 3 bases and J lost 8; bases outside the gene matches: 13. The CDR3 DNA reads as TGTGCCAGCAGCTATTGGACAGGCCAGGGAGAGGGCTACACCTTC. It translates to CASSYWTGQGEGYTF. The full variable domain, in which reference TRBV5-4 and TRBJ1-2 provide the parts outside the CDR3, is ETGVTQSPTHLIKTRGQQVTLRCSSQSGHNTVSWYQQALGQGPQFIFQYYREEENGRGNFPPRFSGLQFPNYSSELNVNALELDDSALYLCASSYWTGQGEGYTFGSGTRLTVV.

This clonotype occurred a few times. CDR3 amino acids: CSASRTGGAGNEQFF. In nucleotides, the CDR3 is TGCAGTGCTAGCAGAACAGGGGGCGCGGGTAATGAGCAGTTCTTC. The chain combines TRBV20-1 with TRBJ2-1, with 9 bases aligning to TRBD1. V lost 3 bases, J lost 7 bases, and 10 bases stayed unmatched. This CDR3 comprises 15 residues. The germline CDR1 and CDR2 sequences are DFQATT and SNEGSKA (reference sequence).

At least ten counts were recorded for this clonotype. In DNA, the CDR3 is TGTGCCATCAGTGTCGAGGGGACAGGGGATGTCCTGACTTTC. Translated: CAISVEGTGDVLTF. The chain joins TRBV10-3 to TRBJ2-6; 10 bases fit TRBD1. The CDR3 sequence is 14 residues long. J was trimmed by 13 bases and V by 4 bases; bases with no gene match: 7. The germline gives CDR1 ENHRY, CDR2 SYGVKD.

This clonotype was counted ten times or more. The chain has TRBV30 and TRBJ1-2; D gene unclear. CDR1 is GTSNPN and CDR2 is SVGIG in the germline V gene (reference sequence). V gave up 1 base and J gave up 4 bases, with 7 bases separating them. The CDR3 is 12 amino acids. The CDR3 DNA reads as TGTGCCTGGAGTGGTTCCACCTATGGCTACACCTTC. This sequence encodes CAWSGSTYGYTF.